A single sample is the source of the 7 T cell receptor beta chains below, sequenced in a study of OX40 agonist ivuxolimab in advanced cancers. Libraries were prepared by immunoSEQ multiplex PCR; TCRdb keeps only in-frame clonotypes and omits some of them. The table shows some 66,000 clones, with roughly 87% occurring only once. This sample comprised CD4+ or CD8+ T cells sorted from blood, obtained in a trial of the OX40 agonist ivuxolimab. These receptors all come from an adult with an advanced solid tumor such as melanoma, head and neck, liver or kidney cancer.

The chain employs TRBV21-1 and TRBJ2-7; no DNA check was done on the table's D call, TRBD2. TRBV21-1 is a known pseudogene. The length of the CDR3 is 18 residues. The CDR3 region has the DNA TGTGCCAGCACAATCCCCGCGGGACTAGCGCCTAGCTCCTACGAGCAGTACTTC. It is translated as CASTIPAGLAPSSYEQYF.

The chain combines TRBV27 with TRBJ2-5, with a possible D match to TRBD1 (7 bases). The J call may be mistaken, given a closer DNA end match to TRBJ2-7. CDR3 length equals 19 residues. CDR1 and CDR2 from the germline V gene are MNHEY and SMNVEV (reference sequence). The CDR3 coding sequence is TGTGCCAGCAGTACCGGGCCGGGACAGTCGGCGGGACCCTCCTACGAGCAGTACTTC. It translates to CASSTGPGQSAGPSYEQYF.

This clone was recorded at least ten times. J is TRBJ1-1 and V is TRBV7-8; 11 nucleotides align to TRBD1. The ends lost 5 bases at V and 5 bases at J; junction bases unmatched: 4. Germline CDR1 is SGHVS and CDR2 is FQNEAQ. The CDR3 is made up of 14 amino acids. For the CDR3, the DNA is TGTGCCAGCAGCCAGAGGGACAGGGGGACTGAAGCTTTCTTT. Translation: CASSQRDRGTEAFF.

This clone was seen once. The gene calls are TRBV5-1 and TRBJ1-5; no clear D gene. Per germline, CDR1 SGHRS and CDR2 YFSETQ. The CDR3 has 17 amino acids. The V and J ends lost 4 bases and 9 bases respectively, with 26 bases between them. The chain's CDR3 is CASSAPDFIVKDAPQHF. In DNA, the CDR3 is TGCGCCAGCAGCGCACCGGACTTTATTGTGAAGGACGCGCCCCAGCATTTT.

V gene TRBV23-1 combines with J gene TRBJ2-3; D not certain. TRBV23-1 has ORF status, its function being uncertain. The CDR3 runs 17 residues. With 0 bases removed from V and 0 bases from J, the gap between germline ends came to 13 bases. As DNA, the CDR3 is TGCGCCAGCAGTCAATCGGTCGAGACGGCTAGCACAGATACGCAGTATTTT. Translated, it gives CASSQSVETASTDTQYF.

The rearrangement uses TRBV10-3 and TRBJ1-1; 9 bases line up with TRBD1. The V and J ends lost 7 bases and 6 bases, in that order; junction bases with no gene match: 9. The CDR3 loop spans 14 amino acids. Per the germline V gene, CDR1 is ENHRY and CDR2 is SYGVKD. The DNA for the CDR3 is TGTGCCATCAAACCGGGACAGGGTTTATCTGAAGCTTTCTTT. It encodes CAIKPGQGLSEAFF.

The chain carries TRBV4-3 and TRBJ2-5, with a tentative D call TRBD2 (6 bases). V shed 0 bases and J shed 2 bases, with 10 bases lying between them. CDR1 is LGHNA and CDR2 is YSLEER in the germline V gene. The CDR3 is 15 amino acids. CDR3 DNA sequence: TGCGCCAGCAGCCAAGATACCGGGACTCAAGAGACCCAGTACTTC. This codes for CASSQDTGTQETQYF.